A selection of T cell receptor beta chains follows, all from one sample in a study of identical twins. TCRdb re-called the 5' RACE reads through MiXCR, storing one row per CDR3 protein. The data hold 1.5 million to 2 million distinct CDR3 sequences, with about 32% observed a single time. The source material was cord blood. Receptors were obtained from a newborn girl in good health. The CDR3 runs from the conserved cysteine through the conserved F or W. Each record gives: D gene, clone size, V gene, J gene, CDR3 protein, CDR3 DNA. The D gene is left open where the match is weak. Rows may omit the clone size; those that give it use once, few, many or a size class.

d_gene: -
abundance: -
v_gene: TRBV20-1
j_gene: TRBJ2-1
CDR3aa: CSAGVTDNEQFF
CDR3nt: TGCAGTGCTGGGGTTACGGACAATGAGCAGTTCTTC

d_gene: -
abundance: -
v_gene: TRBV13
j_gene: TRBJ2-5
CDR3aa: CASSLTDTGVQETQYF
CDR3nt: TGTGCCAGCAGCTTAACAGACACGGGGGTCCAAGAGACCCAGTACTTC

d_gene: -
abundance: -
v_gene: TRBV28
j_gene: TRBJ2-7
CDR3aa: CASSRPGPPYEQYF
CDR3nt: TGTGCCAGCAGCAGACCGGGCCCTCCCTACGAGCAGTACTTC

d_gene: -
abundance: few
v_gene: TRBV4-1
j_gene: TRBJ2-5
CDR3aa: CASSQPTLAARKETQYF
CDR3nt: TGCGCCAGCAGCCAACCGACCTTAGCAGCCCGCAAAGAGACCCAGTACTTC

d_gene: TRBD2
abundance: -
v_gene: TRBV4-1
j_gene: TRBJ2-1
CDR3aa: CASSQGLSGNNEQFF
CDR3nt: TGCGCCAGCAGCCAAGGCTTGAGCGGGAACAATGAGCAGTTCTTC

d_gene: -
abundance: -
v_gene: TRBV14
j_gene: TRBJ1-1
CDR3aa: CASSPLKGGGVPEAFF
CDR3nt: TGTGCCAGCAGCCCCCTTAAAGGCGGAGGTGTCCCTGAAGCTTTCTTT

d_gene: -
abundance: -
v_gene: TRBV4-1
j_gene: TRBJ2-2
CDR3aa: CAGSQLGEENTGELFF
CDR3nt: TGCGCCGGCAGCCAATTGGGTGAGGAGAACACCGGGGAGCTGTTTTTT

d_gene: TRBD2
abundance: -
v_gene: TRBV7-2
j_gene: TRBJ2-1
CDR3aa: CASSLGGLAGIYEQFF
CDR3nt: TGTGCCAGCAGCTTAGGGGGACTAGCGGGGATCTATGAGCAGTTCTTC

d_gene: -
abundance: -
v_gene: TRBV3-1
j_gene: TRBJ2-1
CDR3aa: CASSPPHLGREQFF
CDR3nt: TGTGCCAGCAGCCCACCACATCTCGGCCGGGAGCAGTTCTTC

d_gene: -
abundance: few
v_gene: TRBV5-1
j_gene: TRBJ2-2
CDR3aa: CASSLVVGTGELFF
CDR3nt: TGCGCCAGCAGCTTGGTCGTCGGCACCGGGGAGCTGTTTTTT

d_gene: TRBD2
abundance: -
v_gene: TRBV7-8
j_gene: TRBJ2-7
CDR3aa: CASSLAVSGGSYEQYF
CDR3nt: TGTGCCAGCAGCTTAGCGGTTAGCGGGGGATCCTACGAGCAGTACTTC

d_gene: -
abundance: few
v_gene: TRBV5-1
j_gene: TRBJ2-2
CDR3aa: CASSLLYSGGELFF
CDR3nt: TGCGCCAGCAGCTTGCTGTATTCCGGCGGGGAGCTGTTTTTT

d_gene: -
abundance: few
v_gene: TRBV7-9
j_gene: TRBJ1-4
CDR3aa: CASSLALQEKLFF
CDR3nt: TGTGCCAGCAGCTTAGCCCTACAAGAAAAACTGTTTTTT

d_gene: -
abundance: -
v_gene: TRBV3-1
j_gene: TRBJ1-1
CDR3aa: CASSGRGAKAFF
CDR3nt: TGTGCCAGCAGTGGCCGGGGAGCAAAAGCTTTCTTT

d_gene: TRBD2
abundance: -
v_gene: TRBV27
j_gene: TRBJ2-3
CDR3aa: CASSLNPSGGAGTDTQYF
CDR3nt: TGTGCCAGCAGTTTAAACCCTAGCGGGGGGGCGGGCACAGATACGCAGTATTTT

d_gene: TRBD2
abundance: -
v_gene: TRBV20-1
j_gene: TRBJ2-3
CDR3aa: CSARTGGGYSTDTQYF
CDR3nt: TGCAGTGCTAGAACCGGGGGGGGCTATAGCACAGATACGCAGTATTTT

d_gene: TRBD1
abundance: -
v_gene: TRBV28
j_gene: TRBJ2-7
CDR3aa: CASTQDRAQAEQYF
CDR3nt: TGTGCCAGCACCCAGGACAGGGCTCAGGCCGAGCAGTACTTC

d_gene: -
abundance: few
v_gene: TRBV5-1
j_gene: TRBJ2-7
CDR3aa: CASSHPTVPYEQYF
CDR3nt: TGCGCCAGCAGCCACCCGACAGTTCCTTACGAGCAGTACTTC

d_gene: TRBD2
abundance: -
v_gene: TRBV3-1
j_gene: TRBJ2-2
CDR3aa: CASSLGLAGQTGELFF
CDR3nt: TGTGCCAGCAGCCTCGGTCTAGCGGGACAAACCGGGGAGCTGTTTTTT

d_gene: TRBD2
abundance: few
v_gene: TRBV5-4
j_gene: TRBJ2-5
CDR3aa: CASSYLVIAGPQGTQYF
CDR3nt: TGTGCCAGCAGCTACTTAGTTATAGCGGGACCCCAAGGGACCCAGTACTTC

d_gene: -
abundance: -
v_gene: TRBV16
j_gene: TRBJ1-5
CDR3aa: CASSQYRTPNQPQHF
CDR3nt: TGTGCCAGCAGCCAATACAGGACACCGAATCAGCCCCAGCATTTT

d_gene: -
abundance: -
v_gene: TRBV5-1
j_gene: TRBJ2-7
CDR3aa: CASSPRQGLSYEQYF
CDR3nt: TGCGCCAGCAGCCCAAGACAGGGACTTTCCTACGAGCAGTACTTC

d_gene: -
abundance: -
v_gene: TRBV12-3/TRBV12-4
j_gene: TRBJ2-2
CDR3aa: CASSFRVLSGTNTGELFF
CDR3nt: TGTGCCAGCAGTTTCCGAGTTCTTAGCGGTACGAACACCGGGGAGCTGTTTTTT

d_gene: TRBD1
abundance: -
v_gene: TRBV20-1
j_gene: TRBJ1-1
CDR3aa: CSARGGRGRTEAFF
CDR3nt: TGCAGTGCTAGAGGAGGCAGGGGGCGCACTGAAGCTTTCTTT

d_gene: TRBD2
abundance: -
v_gene: TRBV15
j_gene: TRBJ2-3
CDR3aa: CATTPGLADTQYF
CDR3nt: TGTGCCACCACTCCGGGACTAGCAGATACGCAGTATTTT

d_gene: -
abundance: few
v_gene: TRBV21-1
j_gene: TRBJ1-4
CDR3aa: CASSLRGTRKLFF
CDR3nt: TGTGCCAGCAGCCTAAGGGGAACGCGGAAACTGTTTTTT

d_gene: -
abundance: few
v_gene: TRBV4-2
j_gene: TRBJ1-2
CDR3aa: CASSPASAEYGYTF
CDR3nt: TGTGCCAGCAGCCCTGCTTCGGCCGAGTATGGCTACACCTTC

d_gene: -
abundance: many
v_gene: TRBV12-3/TRBV12-4
j_gene: TRBJ2-2
CDR3aa: CASSFAGELFF
CDR3nt: TGTGCCAGCAGTTTCGCCGGGGAGCTGTTTTTT

d_gene: -
abundance: many
v_gene: TRBV5-1
j_gene: TRBJ2-1
CDR3aa: CASSLPRPGLVEQFF
CDR3nt: TGCGCCAGCAGCTTACCCCGCCCGGGACTCGTTGAGCAGTTCTTC

d_gene: -
abundance: few
v_gene: TRBV7-9
j_gene: TRBJ1-2
CDR3aa: CASSLPGTTNYGYTF
CDR3nt: TGTGCCAGCAGCCTACCCGGGACCACAAACTATGGCTACACCTTC

d_gene: -
abundance: -
v_gene: TRBV19
j_gene: TRBJ1-1
CDR3aa: CASVWGNTEAFF
CDR3nt: TGTGCCAGTGTTTGGGGGAACACTGAAGCTTTCTTT

d_gene: -
abundance: -
v_gene: TRBV27
j_gene: TRBJ2-7
CDR3aa: CASSIYKGGPYEQYF
CDR3nt: TGTGCCAGCAGTATCTACAAGGGGGGACCCTACGAGCAGTACTTC

d_gene: -
abundance: few
v_gene: TRBV7-2
j_gene: TRBJ2-3
CDR3aa: CASSLYRGTQYF
CDR3nt: TGTGCCAGCAGCTTATATAGGGGTACGCAGTATTTT

d_gene: -
abundance: -
v_gene: TRBV28
j_gene: TRBJ2-2
CDR3aa: CASSLDRRFTGELFF
CDR3nt: TGTGCCAGCAGTTTGGATAGGCGGTTCACCGGGGAGCTGTTTTTT

d_gene: TRBD2
abundance: few
v_gene: TRBV12-3/TRBV12-4
j_gene: TRBJ2-1
CDR3aa: CASRALAGVRNEQFF
CDR3nt: TGTGCCAGCAGGGCGCTAGCGGGAGTAAGAAATGAGCAGTTCTTC

d_gene: -
abundance: few
v_gene: TRBV20-1
j_gene: TRBJ1-6
CDR3aa: CSARDRGNGSPLHF
CDR3nt: TGCAGTGCTAGAGATCGGGGAAATGGTTCACCCCTCCACTTT

d_gene: -
abundance: -
v_gene: TRBV20-1
j_gene: TRBJ1-5
CDR3aa: CSAIRTPDNQPQHF
CDR3nt: TGCAGTGCTATTAGGACACCGGACAATCAGCCCCAGCATTTT

d_gene: -
abundance: -
v_gene: TRBV28
j_gene: TRBJ2-2
CDR3aa: CASTKTGELFF
CDR3nt: TGTGCCAGCACTAAAACCGGGGAGCTGTTTTTT

d_gene: TRBD2
abundance: few
v_gene: TRBV20-1
j_gene: TRBJ2-3
CDR3aa: CSARDLAGGADTQYF
CDR3nt: TGCAGTGCTAGGGACCTAGCGGGGGGGGCAGATACGCAGTATTTT

d_gene: TRBD1
abundance: few
v_gene: TRBV20-1
j_gene: TRBJ1-2
CDR3aa: CSASLGTGVYGYTF
CDR3nt: TGCAGTGCTAGTTTAGGGACAGGGGTCTATGGCTACACCTTC

d_gene: -
abundance: many
v_gene: TRBV10-3
j_gene: TRBJ1-2
CDR3aa: CAISELEGVGYTF
CDR3nt: TGTGCCATCAGTGAGTTGGAAGGGGTTGGCTACACCTTC

d_gene: TRBD2
abundance: -
v_gene: TRBV24-1
j_gene: TRBJ2-3
CDR3aa: CATSPLAGGPSDTQYF
CDR3nt: TGTGCCACCAGTCCACTAGCGGGAGGGCCCTCAGATACGCAGTATTTT